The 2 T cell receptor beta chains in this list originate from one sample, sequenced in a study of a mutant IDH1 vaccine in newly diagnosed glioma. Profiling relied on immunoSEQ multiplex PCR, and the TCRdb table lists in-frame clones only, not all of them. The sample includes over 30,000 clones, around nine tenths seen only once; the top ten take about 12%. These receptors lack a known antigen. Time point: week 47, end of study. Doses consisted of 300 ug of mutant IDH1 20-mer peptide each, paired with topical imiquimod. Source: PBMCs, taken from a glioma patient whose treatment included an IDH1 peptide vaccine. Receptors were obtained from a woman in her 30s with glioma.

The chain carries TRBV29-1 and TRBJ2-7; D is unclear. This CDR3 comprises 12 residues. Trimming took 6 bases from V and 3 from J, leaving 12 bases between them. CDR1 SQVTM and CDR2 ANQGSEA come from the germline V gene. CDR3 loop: CSVLTPIYEQYF. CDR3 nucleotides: TGCAGCGTCCTGACACCAATCTACGAGCAGTACTTC.

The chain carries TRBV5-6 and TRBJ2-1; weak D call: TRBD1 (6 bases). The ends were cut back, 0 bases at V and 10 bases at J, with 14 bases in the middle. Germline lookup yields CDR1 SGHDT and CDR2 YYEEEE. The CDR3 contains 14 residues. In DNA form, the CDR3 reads TGTGCCAGCAGCTTGGGACAGGCCCCTACCGAGCAGTTCTTC. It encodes CASSLGQAPTEQFF.